This passage covers 3 T cell receptor beta chains from one sample sequenced in a study of T cells in Graves' hyperthyroidism and ophthalmopathy. Amplified regions were TCR beta CDR3 sequences from RNA transcripts. TCR CDR3 regions were first amplified by RT-PCR with HTBI primers. Via MiXCR, TCRdb re-called the multiplex PCR reads, giving one row per CDR3 protein. The table shows 650,000 to 750,000 distinct CDR3 sequences, with 12% to 15% occurring only once. Sequencing input: blood. These receptors were collected from a woman in her late teens or twenties with Graves' hyperthyroidism.

This clonotype has ten or more counts. The rearrangement uses TRBV12-3 or TRBV12-4 and TRBJ2-1; TRBD1 matches 8 bases. The CDR3 has 13 residues. Trimming removed 5 bases from V and 13 bases from J; junction bases left unmatched: 10. Here the CDR3 DNA reads TGTGCCAGCAGTCCGCCCTGGACAGGGTTCCAGTTCTTC. Protein product: CASSPPWTGFQFF.

The sample holds a few counts of this clonotype. This chain uses TRBV7-9 with TRBJ2-3; 9 bases match TRBD2. V was clipped by 6 bases and J by 1 base; unmatched bases: 11. There are 17 residues in the CDR3. CDR1 and CDR2 from the germline V gene are SEHNR and FQNEAQ (reference sequence). In DNA form, the CDR3 reads TGTGCCAGCAGTTCCTGGGCGGGACTAGCCCGCACAGATACGCAGTATTTT. Protein product: CASSSWAGLARTDTQYF.

This clonotype was detected ten times or more. The CDR3 coding sequence is TGTGCCAGCAGTTTGGTCTCGGTGGTTAGCACAGATACGCAGTATTTT. It specifies CASSLVSVVSTDTQYF. The V call is TRBV28, the J call TRBJ2-3; D is uncertain. Germline CDR1 and CDR2: MDHEN and SYDVKM. The CDR3 totals 16 residues. V lost 3 bases and J 0 bases, leaving 13 bases between the germline ends.